Presented here are 7 T cell receptor beta chains from one specimen sequenced in a study of T-cell reconstitution after alpha-beta-depleted transplantation in children. TCRbeta library preparation incorporated unique molecular identifiers. MiXCR, run by TCRdb on the PCR reads, gives a single entry per CDR3 protein. The sample yields 200,000 to 300,000 distinct CDR3 sequences, more than 10% seen once. The sequencing used PBMCs from the stem cell graft donor, collected from the stem cell graft. The receptor source for this set is a human donor who donated a stem cell graft to a child with acute lymphoblastic leukemia.

The chain employs TRBV6-2 or TRBV6-3 and TRBJ2-2; 7 bases agree with TRBD1. CDR3 length: 15 amino acids. Germline trimming cut 6 bases from V and 7 bases from J; bases unmatched to any gene: 11. Germline CDR1 reads MNHEY; CDR2 reads SVGEGT. The CDR3 loop reads CASSNQNRGIGELFF. In DNA, the CDR3 is TGTGCCAGCAGCAATCAGAACAGGGGTATCGGGGAGCTGTTTTTT.

This clonotype was seen many times. The chain employs TRBV5-1 and TRBJ1-1; 12 bases fit TRBD1. CDR1 is SGHRS, CDR2 YFSETQ, per germline. J lost 5 bases, V lost 4 bases, and 12 bases had no gene match. This CDR3 has 17 amino acids. The CDR3 sequence: CASSGRDRGQVGTEAFF. CDR3 DNA sequence: TGCGCCAGCAGCGGAAGGGACAGGGGGCAAGTTGGGACTGAAGCTTTCTTT.

This clonotype was detected ten times or more. The chain employs TRBV28 and TRBJ2-1; D unclear. Germline CDR1 MDHEN, CDR2 SYDVKM. V gave up 3 bases and J gave up 1 base, with 7 bases separating them. The CDR3 extends over 14 amino acids. The CDR3 nucleotides are TGTGCCAGCAGTTTTACCGGGTCCTACAATGAGCAGTTCTTC. It translates to CASSFTGSYNEQFF.

Many counts were recorded for this clonotype. CDR3 residues: CASSVGQVTNTGELFF. The CDR3 DNA sequence: TGTGCCAGCAGCGTTGGACAGGTCACGAACACCGGGGAGCTGTTTTTT. V is TRBV5-5 and J is TRBJ2-2; TRBD1 agrees at 7 bases. There are 16 residues in the CDR3. CDR1 SGHKS and CDR2 YYEKEE come from the germline V gene (reference sequence). V was clipped by 4 bases and J by 0 bases; unmatched bases: 6. Using reference TRBV5-5 and TRBJ2-2 for the parts outside the CDR3, the full variable domain is DAGVTQSPTHLIKTRGQQVTLRCSPISGHKSVSWYQQVLGQGPQFIFQYYEKEERGRGNFPDRFSARQFPNYSSELNVNALLLGDSALYLCASSVGQVTNTGELFFGEGSRLTVL.

The sample holds many counts of this clonotype. The junction shows a germline mismatch at one end, possibly a read error. CDR3: CASSLETGPLEKLFF. In DNA form, the CDR3 reads TGTGCTAGCAGCTTGGAGACAGGGCCCCTTGAAAAACTGTTTTTT. This chain joins TRBV7-7 and TRBJ1-4, with TRBD1 matching 7 bases. This CDR3 spans 15 amino acids. In germline, CDR1 is SSHAT, CDR2 FNYEAQ (reference sequence).

In its sample, this clonotype was seen many times. V and J are TRBV18 and TRBJ2-3; TRBD2 might be the D (5 bases). CDR3 size: 15 residues. Trimming shortened V by 0 bases and J by 3 bases, and 10 bases separated the two germline ends. Germline V gives CDR1 KGHSH, CDR2 LQKENI. CDR3 DNA: TGTGCCAGCTCACCACCGGAGGTGGGGACAGATACGCAGTATTTT. Translating it yields CASSPPEVGTDTQYF.

V and J are TRBV20-1 and TRBJ2-3; D unclear. The germline gives CDR1 DFQATT, CDR2 SNEGSKA (reference sequence). This CDR3 contains 11 residues. The V end was cut by 1 base, the J end by 6 bases, with 5 bases between. CDR3 coding DNA: TGCAGTGCTAGAGGGATGGATACGCAGTATTTT. This codes for CSARGMDTQYF.